This TCR beta chain was captured in a study of T cells in Graves' hyperthyroidism and ophthalmopathy (dated by TCRdb to the late 2010s). The study in broad terms: Peripheral blood samples were taken at initial diagnosis, before any treatment was given. The 100 discovery patients were randomly divided into training and test sets at a 7:3 ratio. The paper describes TCR Vbeta CDR3 sequencing of around 130 peripheral blood samples, made up of about 40 ophthalmopathy patients, some 80 hyperthyroidism patients and 17 progressor patients. After blood sampling, hyperthyroidism patients were treated with methimazole at a starting dose of 30 mg daily, and ophthalmopathy patients were treated with high-dose intravenous methylprednisolone. TCR V-J signatures able to tell the groups apart were searched for in a discovery cohort of 90 to 100 patients, of whom 43 had Graves' ophthalmopathy and roughly 59 had stable Graves' hyperthyroidism. An independent validation cohort of around 19 hyperthyroidism patients and more than 15 patients who later progressed to ophthalmopathy tested prospective prediction of ophthalmopathy. In addition, the study compared T-cell repertoires in thyroid tissue and in blood from roughly six Graves' hyperthyroidism patients. The investigation overall reported the following: Most expanded thyroid clonotypes (frequency above 0.001) were also detected in blood, suggesting blood repertoires may reflect thyroid immune responses. Sample size was not statistically predetermined, and blinding of investigators to group allocation was not performed. A 13 V-J signature model separated ophthalmopathy from stable hyperthyroidism, with about 90% sensitivity and 81.08% specificity in cross-validation and 80%/75% in testing. In validation, the model predicted progression to ophthalmopathy with over 65% sensitivity and around 72% specificity, a median of roughly seven months before onset.

Amplification of TCR beta CDR3 regions was carried out from RNA transcripts. The TCR CDR3 was subjected to a first round of RT-PCR using the HTBI primer set and the Qiagen OneStep RT-PCR kit. A second multiplex PCR round built the libraries, followed by size selection and purification. Sequencing of the libraries was done on an Illumina HiSeq2000 using paired-end 100 bp reads. On the study's bioinformatics: Raw data were processed with SOAPnuke, discarding reads with adapters, uncalled bases, mean Phred below 15, or no exact constant-primer or identifier match. High-quality paired reads were merged with COPE v1.2.5, and unique nucleotide sequences were defined as clonotypes. MiTCR v1.1 was used to align the clonotypes against IMGT TRBV, TRBD and TRBJ reference segments. The analysis included only V-J combinations with a frequency above 0.0001, which together covered around 99% of the repertoires. The TCS score was defined as the ratio of F50 (clonal expansion) to E x V (chaos), calculated using BLOSUM62-based TCRdist between CDR3 peptides within each V-J. Welch's t-statistics and random forest reduced some 510 V-J features to about 12, which were used in a naive Bayes classifier (R e1071). The public reads were reprocessed in TCRdb via fastp at Q25 and MiXCR, keeping in-frame beta chains. A single entry per CDR3 protein holds the most common genes and DNA from its merged rows. The V and J calls and clone size come from TCRdb's table, not from the authors' own analysis. The sample table holds 600,000 or so distinct CDR3 sequences, of which 14% were seen once. About 7% of the sample goes to the ten largest clones.

Comments on this clonotype: Its antigen is unknown. No qualities accompany the bases; no much larger clone lies one base away.

Ophthalmopathy patients had moderately to severely active disease, Clinical Activity Score of at least 3, NOSPECS grade of at least 4, and duration under 3 months. Any patient with an uncontrolled infection, another autoimmune disease, pregnancy or lactation was excluded. Diagnoses relied on clinical symptoms, serum thyroxine and TRAb, thyroid ultrasound and orbital computed tomography. Ficoll-Paque density gradient centrifugation was used to isolate PBMCs from approximately 10 ml of fresh peripheral blood. Total RNA was extracted using Trizol reagent, and RNA quality was assessed on an Agilent 2100 Bioanalyzer. CDR1 and CDR2 are read off the germline V gene as MNHNS and SASEGT. From the cysteine up to the phenylalanine, the CDR3 has a length of 16 residues. Kept here is only the CDR3 DNA, which spans 48 bases and is read in frame from base 1. The germline ends are 14 bases apart after V is trimmed by 5 bases and J by 0 bases.

The rearranged segments are TRBV6-1 and TRBJ1-3; tentative D gene TRBD1, with 5 bases matching. Material for sequencing was blood. This receptor was taken from a woman aged 18 to 35 with Graves' ophthalmopathy. The DNA sequence follows: TGTGCCAGCAGTCCGAGGGGTTCCCCCTCTGGAAACACCATATATTTT. It specifies CASSPRGSPSGNTIYF.